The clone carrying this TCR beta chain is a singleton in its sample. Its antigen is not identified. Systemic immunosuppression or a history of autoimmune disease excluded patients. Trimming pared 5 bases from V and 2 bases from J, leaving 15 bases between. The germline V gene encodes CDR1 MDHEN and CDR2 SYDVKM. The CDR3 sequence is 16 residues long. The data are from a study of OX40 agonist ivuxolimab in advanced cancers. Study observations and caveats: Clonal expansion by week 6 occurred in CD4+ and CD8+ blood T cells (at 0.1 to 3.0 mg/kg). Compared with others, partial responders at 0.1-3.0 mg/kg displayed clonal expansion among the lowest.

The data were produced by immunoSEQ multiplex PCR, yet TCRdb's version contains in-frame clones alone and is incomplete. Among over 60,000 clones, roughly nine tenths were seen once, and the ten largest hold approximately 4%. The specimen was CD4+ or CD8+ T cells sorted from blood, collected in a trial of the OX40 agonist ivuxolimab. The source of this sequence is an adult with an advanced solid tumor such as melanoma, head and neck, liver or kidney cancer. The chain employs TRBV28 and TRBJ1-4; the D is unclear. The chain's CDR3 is CASSRRRLVTNEKLFF. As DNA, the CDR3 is TGTGCCAGCAGTCGTAGACGTTTGGTGACTAATGAAAAACTGTTTTTT.